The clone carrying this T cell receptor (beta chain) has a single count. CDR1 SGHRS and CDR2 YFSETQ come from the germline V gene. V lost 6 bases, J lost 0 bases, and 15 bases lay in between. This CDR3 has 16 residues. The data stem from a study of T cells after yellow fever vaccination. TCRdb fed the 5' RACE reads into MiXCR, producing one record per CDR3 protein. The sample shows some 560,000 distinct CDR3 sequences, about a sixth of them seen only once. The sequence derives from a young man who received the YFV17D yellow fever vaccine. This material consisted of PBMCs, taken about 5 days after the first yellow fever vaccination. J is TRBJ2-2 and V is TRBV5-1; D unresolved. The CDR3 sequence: CASNPMDWANTGELFF. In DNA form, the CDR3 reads TGCGCCAGCAACCCCATGGATTGGGCGAACACCGGGGAGCTGTTTTTT.